Listed here are 25 T cell receptor beta chains from one sample, sequenced in a study of T-cell reconstitution after alpha-beta-depleted transplantation in children. Molecular barcoding with unique molecular identifiers was used for the TCRbeta library. Each CDR3 protein is one row after TCRdb ran MiXCR on the PCR reads. The table records under 750,000 distinct CDR3 sequences, approximately 22% of them present only once. This material consisted of PBMCs, mostly from graft donor cells, taken 360 days after TCRalphabeta/CD19-depleted stem cell transplant. Receptor source: a boy under two years old who had a stem cell transplant for acute myeloid leukemia, so the T cells may come from the graft donor.

The chain carries TRBV10-3 and TRBJ2-3; the D gene could be TRBD1 or TRBD2 (5 bases each). From germline, CDR1 is ENHRY and CDR2 SYGVKD. Between the trimmed V and J ends, which lost 0 bases and 2 bases, there was a span of 6 bases. CDR3 size: 14 residues. This CDR3 is CAISESGVTDTQYF. CDR3 coding DNA: TGTGCCATCAGTGAGTCGGGGGTCACAGATACGCAGTATTTT.

This clonotype was found many times. J is TRBJ1-2 and V is TRBV29-1, with D hard to call. V lost 0 bases, J lost 6 bases, and 5 bases lay in between. The CDR3 spans 11 residues. The germline V gene encodes CDR1 SQVTM and CDR2 ANQGSEA. CDR3 sequence: CSVEDEHGYTF. The CDR3 nucleotides are TGCAGCGTTGAAGACGAGCATGGCTACACCTTC. Complete variable domain (other parts from reference TRBV29-1 and TRBJ1-2): SAVISQKPSRDICQRGTSLTIQCQVDSQVTMMFWYRQQPGQSLTLIATANQGSEATYESGFVIDKFPISRPNLTFSTLTVSNMSPEDSSIYLCSVEDEHGYTFGSGTRLTVV.

The gene calls are TRBV12-3 or TRBV12-4 and TRBJ2-7, with TRBD2 identical over 7 bases. This CDR3 region has 14 residues. J lost 5 bases, V lost 2 bases, and 6 bases had no gene match. The CDR3 reads CASSLTSTSNEQYF. CDR3 coding DNA: TGTGCCAGCAGTTTAACCTCGACTAGCAACGAGCAGTACTTC.

The V gene is TRBV28, the J gene TRBJ2-1, with no clear D. The CDR3 has 12 amino acids. Trimming left V 6 bases short and J 12 bases short, with 15 bases between. Germline assignment: CDR1 MDHEN and CDR2 SYDVKM. This chain's CDR3 is CASSEPGMGQFF. CDR3 sequence (DNA): TGTGCCAGCAGCGAGCCAGGAATGGGGCAGTTCTTC.

This clonotype turned up a few times. The V call is TRBV20-1, the J call TRBJ2-5, with a tentative D call TRBD2 (6 bases). CDR3 length equals 14 residues. Trimming pared 0 bases from V and 2 bases from J, leaving 10 bases between. Germline lookup yields CDR1 DFQATT and CDR2 SNEGSKA (reference sequence). The CDR3 DNA is TGCAGTGCTAGAGAAGTAGGGAGGCAAGAGACCCAGTACTTC. It yields the protein CSAREVGRQETQYF.

The rearrangement uses TRBV6-2 or TRBV6-3 and TRBJ2-3; D unclear. The germline gives CDR1 MNHEY, CDR2 SVGEGT. V lost 2 bases, J lost 2 bases, and 8 bases lay in between. CDR3 length: 14 amino acids. This CDR3 reads CASSYMQPTDTQYF. Here the CDR3 DNA reads TGTGCCAGCAGTTACATGCAGCCCACAGATACGCAGTATTTT.

The table lists this clonotype with many counts. The chain combines TRBV20-1 with TRBJ2-1; maybe TRBD2 (5 bases). The V gene's germline CDR1 is DFQATT and CDR2 SNEGSKA (reference sequence). Trimming pared 0 bases from V and 4 bases from J, leaving 13 bases between. The CDR3 length is 15 residues. The CDR3 reads CSARDRRGMYNEQFF. CDR3 nucleotides: TGCAGTGCTAGAGATCGACGGGGTATGTACAATGAGCAGTTCTTC.

The chain combines TRBV4-2 with TRBJ2-7; possible D gene TRBD1, 6 bases. The CDR3 extends over 13 amino acids. Trimming took off 6 bases at V and 3 bases at J, with 12 bases between the two ends. CDR1 and CDR2 (germline): LGHNA, YNFKEQ. Here the CDR3 DNA reads TGTGCCAGCAGGGGGACACCAGACTACGAGCAGTACTTC. Amino acids: CASRGTPDYEQYF.

In DNA, the CDR3 is TGTGCCAGCAGGTCCCAGGGACGCACAGATACGCAGTATTTT. Amino acid sequence: CASRSQGRTDTQYF. The chain couples TRBV12-3 or TRBV12-4 to TRBJ2-3, with D perhaps being TRBD1 or TRBD2 (5 bases each). This CDR3 is 14 amino acids long. The V end lost 6 bases, the J end lost 1 base, and 11 bases lay between the germline ends.

The rearrangement joins TRBV20-1 to TRBJ1-2; D call uncertain. With 0 bases removed from V and 5 bases from J, the gap between germline ends came to 22 bases. Per the germline V gene, CDR1 is DFQATT and CDR2 is SNEGSKA (reference sequence). The CDR3 contains 17 residues. In DNA form, the CDR3 reads TGCAGTGCTAGAGATTTTGAACAGATCCTTAGCCTTTATGGCTACACCTTC. Encoded protein: CSARDFEQILSLYGYTF.

This clonotype has more than one count but fewer than ten. One end of the junction fails to match germline, which may point to a read error. The genes are TRBV6-5 and TRBJ2-5; D unresolved. The V gene's germline CDR1 is MNHEY and CDR2 SVGAGI. This CDR3 spans 16 amino acids. For the CDR3, the DNA is TGTGCCAGCAGTGACTCGGAACGGCTGGTTTTTGAGACCCAGTACTTC. Translating gives CASSDSERLVFETQYF.

This clonotype was detected a few times. The chain links TRBV20-1 to TRBJ2-3, with D possibly TRBD1 on 6 matching bases. The V end lost 4 bases, the J end lost 6 bases, and 14 bases lay between the germline ends. The CDR3 loop spans 13 amino acids. From germline, CDR1 is DFQATT and CDR2 SNEGSKA (reference sequence). The CDR3, as DNA: TGCAGTGCTACCCACAGGGACCTTGATACGCAGTATTTT. Its translation is CSATHRDLDTQYF.

Details on this clonotype: At one end the junction does not follow the germline gene, possibly because of a read error. The chain links TRBV20-1 to TRBJ2-1, with TRBD2 matching over 14 bases. Per the germline V gene, CDR1 is DFQATT and CDR2 is SNEGSKA (reference sequence). The CDR3 is 15 amino acids. DNA for the CDR3: TGCAGTGCACGAAGACTAGCGGGGGGGAACAATGAGCGGTTCTTC. Translating it yields CSARRLAGGNNERFF.

The CDR3 nucleotides read TGTGCCAGCCAGACAGAAGTAGATACGCAGTATTTT. Translated, it gives CASQTEVDTQYF. The J gene is TRBJ2-3, the V gene TRBV25-1; D perhaps matches TRBD1 (5 bases). The V gene lost 8 bases and the J gene lost 5 bases, with 11 bases spanning the gap. The length of the CDR3 is 12 residues. The germline gives CDR1 MGHDK, CDR2 SYGVNS.

This clonotype was observed many times. The J gene is TRBJ2-1, the V gene TRBV6-5; no firm D call. The CDR3 runs 15 residues. CDR1 and CDR2 (germline): MNHEY, SVGAGI. V was clipped by 4 bases and J by 5 bases, with 15 bases between them. The CDR3 DNA reads TGTGCCAGCAGTTTAAAGAGTCCGTTCCACAATGAGCAGTTCTTC. Translation: CASSLKSPFHNEQFF.

The chain joins TRBV5-1 to TRBJ2-5; 12 nucleotides align to TRBD1. The germline CDR1 and CDR2 sequences are SGHRS and YFSETQ. CDR3 length: 15 residues. Trimming took 7 bases from V and 3 from J; bases not matched to a gene: 7. The CDR3 region is CASGGGTGGEETQYF. The CDR3, as DNA: TGCGCCAGCGGGGGAGGGACAGGGGGCGAAGAGACCCAGTACTTC.

This clonotype was recorded a few times. V usage is TRBV29-1 and J usage is TRBJ2-1; perhaps D is TRBD1 or TRBD2 (6 bases each). The germline gives CDR1 SQVTM, CDR2 ANQGSEA. Trimming removed 4 bases from V and 6 bases from J, with 13 bases in between. CDR3 length: 13 residues. CDR3 sequence: CSVAGPGANEQFF. DNA for the CDR3: TGCAGCGTTGCCGGCCCGGGGGCCAATGAGCAGTTCTTC.

The J gene is TRBJ2-1, the V gene TRBV7-2; 7 bases match TRBD1. CDR1 and CDR2 from the germline V gene are SGHTA and FQGNSA. CDR3 length equals 17 residues. The V gene end was trimmed by 3 bases and the J gene end by 1 base; junction bases not matched to a gene: 9. The CDR3 sequence: CASSFPKTGVSYNEQFF. CDR3 DNA: TGTGCCAGCAGCTTCCCTAAAACAGGGGTGTCCTACAATGAGCAGTTCTTC. Using reference TRBV7-2 and TRBJ2-1 for the parts outside the CDR3, the full variable domain is GAGVSQSPSNKVTEKGKDVELRCDPISGHTALYWYRQSLGQGLEFLIYFQGNSAPDKSGLPSDRFSAERTGGSVSTLTIQRTQQEDSAVYLCASSFPKTGVSYNEQFFGPGTRLTVL.

This clonotype was seen more than once but under ten times. This chain links TRBV7-2 with TRBJ1-4, with D possibly being TRBD1 (5 bases). Germline-derived CDR1 and CDR2 are SGHTA and FQGNSA. Trimming cost V 6 bases and J 5 bases, with 16 bases left between them. The CDR3 is made up of 15 amino acids. CDR3 nucleotide sequence: TGTGCCAGCAGTCAGGAGGGGCTGGTCAATGAAAAACTGTTTTTT. It translates to CASSQEGLVNEKLFF.

This clonotype was observed many times. J is TRBJ2-1 and V is TRBV3-1; 8 bases match TRBD2. Losses at the gene ends were 4 bases for V and 2 bases for J; bases not matched to a gene: 1. The CDR3 is 14 residues long. CDR1 LGHDT and CDR2 YNNKEL come from the germline V gene (reference sequence). The CDR3 spells CASSRSGTYNEQFF. The CDR3 coding sequence is TGTGCCAGCAGCCGTAGCGGGACCTACAATGAGCAGTTCTTC.

This clonotype appeared a few times. This chain uses TRBV7-9 with TRBJ2-1, with D unresolved. Germline values: CDR1 SEHNR, CDR2 FQNEAQ (reference sequence). Trimming pared 1 base from V and 9 bases from J, leaving 13 bases between. This CDR3 comprises 14 residues. CDR3 DNA sequence: TGTGCCAGCAGCTTAGTAGTCGGACGCTTTGAGCAGTTCTTC. Translation gives CASSLVVGRFEQFF.

This clonotype was seen repeatedly, ten times or more. This rearrangement joins TRBV11-2 to TRBJ2-1; D is ambiguous. V lost 4 bases, J lost 12 bases, and 16 bases lay in between. In germline, CDR1 is SGHAT, CDR2 FQNNGV. The CDR3 totals 13 residues. CDR3 coding DNA: TGTGCCAGCAGCTCGACCCGTAGGTTTGGGCAGTTCTTC. The encoded protein is CASSSTRRFGQFF.

This clonotype showed up many times. The genes are TRBV9 and TRBJ2-5, with TRBD2 as a possible D gene (5 bases). There are 15 residues in the CDR3. Looked up from germline, CDR1 is SGDLS and CDR2 is YYNGEE. The V gene lost 2 bases and the J gene lost 3 bases, with 14 bases spanning the gap. The CDR3 loop reads CASSVTSGIKETQYF. The CDR3 coding sequence is TGTGCCAGCAGCGTTACCTCCGGGATCAAAGAGACCCAGTACTTC. Looking up the rest from reference TRBV9 and TRBJ2-5 gives the full variable domain: DSGVTQTPKHLITATGQRVTLRCSPRSGDLSVYWYQQSLDQGLQFLIQYYNGEERAKGNILERFSAQQFPDLHSELNLSSLELGDSALYFCASSVTSGIKETQYFGPGTRLLVL.

This clonotype was counted ten times or more. The chain employs TRBV7-9 and TRBJ2-3; maybe TRBD2 (7 bases). The V end lost 5 bases, the J end lost 2 bases, and 26 bases lay between the germline ends. The CDR3 covers 19 residues. The germline V gene has CDR1 SEHNR and CDR2 FQNEAQ (reference sequence). Written as DNA, the CDR3 is TGTGCCAGCAGCAAATCCTCTCAGTTGGGGGGGCGCATCACAGATACGCAGTATTTT. Translated: CASSKSSQLGGRITDTQYF. Supplemented by reference TRBV7-9 and TRBJ2-3, the full variable domain reads DTGVSQNPRHKITKRGQNVTFRCDPISEHNRLYWYRQTLGQGPEFLTYFQNEAQLEKSRLLSDRFSAERPKGSFSTLEIQRTEQGDSAMYLCASSKSSQLGGRITDTQYFGPGTRLTVL.

A single count supports this clonotype. The chain links TRBV2 to TRBJ2-1; D gene uncertain. Trimming left V 1 base short and J 10 bases short, with 5 bases between. The CDR3 is made up of 11 amino acids. Germline loops: CDR1 SNHLY, CDR2 FYNNEI. This CDR3 reads CASSEEAEQFF. The DNA of the CDR3 is TGTGCCAGCAGTGAAGAGGCAGAGCAGTTCTTC.